This T cell receptor beta chain was recorded in a study of T cells expressing NK-cell markers. At the level of the study: It was from sorted CD3+CD56+NKG2C+, CD3+CD56+NKG2C- and CD3+CD56-NKG2C+ T cells that TCR beta repertoires came.

TCRdb reworked the 5' RACE reads into one entry per CDR3 protein, no DNA. The sample yields some 500,000 distinct CDR3 sequences, of which the top ten take up almost 1.5%. This CDR3 region has 15 residues. Germline CDR1 SGHRS, CDR2 YFSETQ. The clonotype comes from a woman aged 50 to 60 in good health. The specimen was blood T cells: a sorted CD56 or NKG2C T cell subset, CD4+ or CD8+ T cells, or bulk PBMC T cells (not recorded which). This chain uses TRBV5-1 with TRBJ2-1; without DNA, the TCRdb call of TRBD1 cannot be checked. CDR3 sequence: CASSLAAGGWNEQFF.